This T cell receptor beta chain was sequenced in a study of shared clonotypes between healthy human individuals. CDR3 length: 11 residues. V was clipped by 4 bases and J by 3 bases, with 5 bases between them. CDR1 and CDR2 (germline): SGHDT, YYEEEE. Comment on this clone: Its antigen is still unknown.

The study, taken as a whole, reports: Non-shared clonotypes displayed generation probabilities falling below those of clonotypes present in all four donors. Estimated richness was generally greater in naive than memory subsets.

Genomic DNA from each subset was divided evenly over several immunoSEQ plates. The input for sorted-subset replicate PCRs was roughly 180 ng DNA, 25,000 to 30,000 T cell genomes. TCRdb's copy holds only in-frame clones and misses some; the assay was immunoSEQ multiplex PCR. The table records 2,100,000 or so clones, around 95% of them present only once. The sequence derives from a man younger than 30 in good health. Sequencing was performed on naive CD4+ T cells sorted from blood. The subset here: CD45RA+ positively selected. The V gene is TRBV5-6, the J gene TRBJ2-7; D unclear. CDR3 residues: CASSAVYEQYF. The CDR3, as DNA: TGTGCCAGCAGCGCCGTCTACGAGCAGTACTTC.